This entry is about one TCR beta chain. What it recognizes is unknown. Related graft donors supplied nonmyeloablative bone marrow transplants, and mixed chimerism was transient. Unstimulated regulatory T cells (CD4+CD25+CD127-), CD4+CD25- non-regulatory cells, CD4 and CD8 cells were FACS-sorted from thawed PBMCs. These data come from a study of Tregs in tolerant kidney transplant recipients. Findings of the study overall: The small number of patients limits these findings pending further validation. Donor-specific Treg expansion exceeded global Treg expansion in tolerant patients, suggesting antigen drive. Biological reproducibility was not directly addressed in this study.

Only in-frame clones appear in the TCRdb table, and some are missing; sequencing was by immunoSEQ multiplex PCR. This table holds tens of thousands of clones, approximately 93% found once. Per germline, CDR1 SGHRS and CDR2 YFSETQ. Trimming left V 1 base short and J 4 bases short, with 9 bases between. The CDR3 spans 15 residues. The receptor comes from a human patient who received a combined kidney and bone marrow transplant. Some T cells may be provided by the graft donor. The sample here was CD4+ T cells from blood (PBMCs), taken 12 months after the transplant. The J gene is TRBJ2-6, the V gene TRBV5-1, with D possibly matching TRBD2 (5 bases). As DNA, the CDR3 is TGCGCCAGCAGCTTGACGGGATCAGGGGCCAACGTCCTGACTTTC. Its protein product is CASSLTGSGANVLTF. Full variable domain (remainder filled in from reference TRBV5-1 and TRBJ2-6): KAGVTQTPRYLIKTRGQQVTLSCSPISGHRSVSWYQQTPGQGLQFLFEYFSETQRNKGNFPGRFSGRQFSNSRSEMNVSTLELGDSALYLCASSLTGSGANVLTFGAGSRLTVL.